The next 15 T cell receptor beta chains were all read from a single sample in a study of cytomegalovirus exposure and HLA in healthy donors. Sequencing used immunoSEQ multiplex PCR; TCRdb keeps in-frame clones, though not all of them. Of about 360,000 clones listed, 80% to 90% are singletons. The sequenced sample was PBMCs. The source is a woman younger than 35 in good health and CMV-seronegative.

The chain couples TRBV4-1 to TRBJ2-2; possibly TRBD2 for D (6 bases). CDR3 size: 17 residues. The V end was cut by 4 bases, the J end by 5 bases, with 20 bases between. CDR1 and CDR2 from the germline V gene are MGHRA and YSYEKL. CDR3 sequence: CASSPLVASATTGELFF. DNA of the CDR3: TGCGCCAGCAGCCCCCTGGTGGCTAGCGCAACGACCGGGGAGCTGTTTTTT.

This clone was seen only once. The V and J genes are TRBV6-1 and TRBJ2-1, with D unresolved. V shed 2 bases and J shed 3 bases, with 17 bases lying between them. The CDR3 is 17 residues long. Germline CDR1 MNHNS, CDR2 SASEGT. The CDR3 nucleotides are TGTGCCAGCAGTGAACTGACATCTGGCTCGCTCTACAATGAGCAGTTCTTC. It codes for CASSELTSGSLYNEQFF.

The chain employs TRBV6-1 and TRBJ2-7; D gene ambiguous. Trimming removed 2 bases at V and 4 bases at J, with 15 bases between. This CDR3 comprises 15 residues. Germline assignment: CDR1 MNHNS and CDR2 SASEGT. The CDR3 protein is CASSENPNSPYEQYF. The CDR3 DNA reads as TGTGCCAGCAGTGAAAACCCTAATTCCCCATACGAGCAGTACTTC.

The V call is TRBV7-9, the J call TRBJ2-5, with TRBD2 matching 9 bases. From germline, CDR1 is SEHNR and CDR2 FQNEAQ (reference sequence). Trimming at V came to 5 bases and at J to 0 bases, leaving 13 bases not matched to a gene. The CDR3 spans 18 residues. The CDR3 DNA follows: TGTGCCAGCAGCGTAGGACTTTTAGCGGGGGCGTACCAAGAGACCCAGTACTTC. Translation gives CASSVGLLAGAYQETQYF.

This chain links TRBV11-2 with TRBJ2-5, with 13 nucleotides matching TRBD2. This CDR3 is built from 18 residues. The ends lost 5 bases at V and 7 bases at J; junction bases unmatched: 16. The germline gives CDR1 SGHAT, CDR2 FQNNGV. The CDR3 nucleotides are TGTGCCAGCAGCCCCGACCCGGGGACTAGCGGGGTATTGTGGACCCAGTACTTC. It specifies CASSPDPGTSGVLWTQYF.

The V gene is TRBV29-1, the J gene TRBJ2-5; 12 bases line up with TRBD1. V lost 0 bases to trimming and J lost 6 bases; unmatched junction nucleotides: 8. Per germline, CDR1 SQVTM and CDR2 ANQGSEA. CDR3 length: 16 residues. DNA of the CDR3: TGCAGCGTTGAAGATCGGGGGACAGGGGGCTGGAAGACCCAGTACTTC. Its protein is CSVEDRGTGGWKTQYF.

This rearrangement joins TRBV5-1 to TRBJ2-7; 7 bases agree with TRBD2. This CDR3 contains 13 residues. The V segment lost 5 bases and the J segment 3 bases; nucleotides outside the gene matches: 5. Germline V CDR1 and CDR2: SGHRS, YFSETQ. The CDR3 loop is CASRLASDYEQYF. CDR3 bases: TGCGCCAGCAGACTAGCGTCCGACTACGAGCAGTACTTC. Using reference TRBV5-1 and TRBJ2-7 for the parts outside the CDR3, the full variable domain is KAGVTQTPRYLIKTRGQQVTLSCSPISGHRSVSWYQQTPGQGLQFLFEYFSETQRNKGNFPGRFSGRQFSNSRSEMNVSTLELGDSALYLCASRLASDYEQYFGPGTRLTVT.

V usage is TRBV6-5 and J usage is TRBJ2-7; 9 nucleotides align to TRBD1. CDR3 length equals 14 residues. Germline loops: CDR1 MNHEY, CDR2 SVGAGI. Trimming at V came to 5 bases and at J to 3 bases, leaving 5 bases not matched to a gene. In DNA form, the CDR3 reads TGTGCCAGCAGTGCGGGGACAGGGCTCTACGAGCAGTACTTC. As protein: CASSAGTGLYEQYF.

This chain connects TRBV6-5 to TRBJ2-7; a possible D gene is TRBD2 (7 bases). Germline CDR1 reads MNHEY; CDR2 reads SVGAGI. Trimming pared 4 bases from V and 2 bases from J, leaving 15 bases between. The CDR3 is 15 residues long. The CDR3 is CASSLGGGGTYEQYF. CDR3 sequence (DNA): TGTGCCAGCAGTTTGGGCGGCGGGGGCACCTACGAGCAGTACTTC.

The chain is built from TRBV4-1 and TRBJ1-2; weak D call: TRBD1 (5 bases). V lost 3 bases and J 8 bases, leaving 13 bases between the germline ends. CDR3 length: 13 amino acids. Germline lookup yields CDR1 MGHRA and CDR2 YSYEKL. As DNA, the CDR3 is TGCGCCAGCAGCCAGGCTGCCAGGGTAGGCTACACCTTC. This translates into CASSQAARVGYTF.

The chain joins TRBV9 to TRBJ2-2; 10 bases align to TRBD2. Trimming at V came to 7 bases and at J to 4 bases, leaving 13 bases not matched to a gene. This CDR3 has 17 residues. Germline loops: CDR1 SGDLS, CDR2 YYNGEE. CDR3 in DNA: TGTGCCAGCGGGGGGGCTAGCGGGAGCCGTAGCACCGGGGAGCTGTTTTTT. Encoded protein: CASGGASGSRSTGELFF.

The rearrangement links TRBV7-9 to TRBJ2-7; 14 positions agree with TRBD2. This CDR3 comprises 15 residues. Per the germline V gene, CDR1 is SEHNR and CDR2 is FQNEAQ (reference sequence). V was pared by 5 bases and J by 4 bases, with 4 bases of the junction left unmatched. As DNA, the CDR3 is TGTGCCAGCAGCCCCGGGACTAGCGGGAGTTACGAGCAGTACTTC. This codes for CASSPGTSGSYEQYF.

This clone has just a few counts. The chain has TRBV2 and TRBJ2-7; 8 bases agree with TRBD1. The CDR3 extends over 13 amino acids. After removal of 4 bases from V and 2 bases from J, the junction contained 1 base not matched to a gene. Germline CDR1 and CDR2: SNHLY and FYNNEI. This chain's CDR3 is CASSVQGAYEQYF. The CDR3 DNA reads TGTGCCAGCAGTGTACAGGGGGCCTACGAGCAGTACTTC.

To note about this clone: Different DNA sequences within this sample yield the same CDR3. This chain links TRBV29-1 with TRBJ1-1, with 11 bases matching TRBD1. Germline V gene sequence: CDR1 SQVTM, CDR2 ANQGSEA. Trimming at V came to 6 bases and at J to 5 bases, leaving 5 bases not matched to a gene. This CDR3 is built from 13 residues. The CDR3 protein is CSVEGQGGTEAFF. The CDR3 DNA reads as TGCAGCGTAGAGGGACAGGGGGGAACTGAAGCTTTCTTT.

This chain uses TRBV28 with TRBJ2-1; TRBD2 agrees at 8 bases. The CDR3 has 12 residues. With V trimmed by 6 bases and J by 9 bases, 4 bases remained unmatched. The germline CDR1 and CDR2 sequences are MDHEN and SYDVKM. The CDR3 nucleotides are TGTGCCAGCAGCCTAGCGGGCGGTGAGCAGTTCTTC. Residues: CASSLAGGEQFF. The complete variable domain, with remaining parts taken from reference TRBV28 and TRBJ2-1, reads DVKVTQSSRYLVKRTGEKVFLECVQDMDHENMFWYRQDPGLGLRLIYFSYDVKMKEKGDIPEGYSVSREKKERFSLILESASTNQTSMYLCASSLAGGEQFFGPGTRLTVL.